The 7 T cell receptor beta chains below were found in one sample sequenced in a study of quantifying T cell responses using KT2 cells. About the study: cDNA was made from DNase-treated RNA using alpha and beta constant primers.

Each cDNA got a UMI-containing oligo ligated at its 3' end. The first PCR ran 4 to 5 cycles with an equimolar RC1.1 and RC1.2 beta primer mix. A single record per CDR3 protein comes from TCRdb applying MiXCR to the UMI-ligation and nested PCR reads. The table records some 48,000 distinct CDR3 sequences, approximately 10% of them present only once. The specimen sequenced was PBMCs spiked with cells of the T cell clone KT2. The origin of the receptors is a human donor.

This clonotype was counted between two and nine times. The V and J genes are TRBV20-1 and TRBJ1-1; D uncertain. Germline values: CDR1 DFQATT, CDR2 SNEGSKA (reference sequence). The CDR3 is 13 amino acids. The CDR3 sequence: CRVRRFTNTEAFF. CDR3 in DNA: TGCAGAGTTAGACGATTCACGAACACTGAAGCTTTCTTT.

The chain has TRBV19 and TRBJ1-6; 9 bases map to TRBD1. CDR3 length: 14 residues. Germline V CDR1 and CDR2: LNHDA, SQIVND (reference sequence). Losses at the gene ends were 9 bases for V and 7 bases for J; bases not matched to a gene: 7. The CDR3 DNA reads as TGTGCCAGCACTACAGGGGGCTACAATTCACCCCTCCACTTT. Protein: CASTTGGYNSPLHF. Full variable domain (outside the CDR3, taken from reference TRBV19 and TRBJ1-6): DGGITQSPKYLFRKEGQNVTLSCEQNLNHDAMYWYRQDPGQGLRLIYYSQIVNDFQKGDIAEGYSVSREKKESFPLTVTSAQKNPTAFYLCASTTGGYNSPLHFGNGTRLTVT.

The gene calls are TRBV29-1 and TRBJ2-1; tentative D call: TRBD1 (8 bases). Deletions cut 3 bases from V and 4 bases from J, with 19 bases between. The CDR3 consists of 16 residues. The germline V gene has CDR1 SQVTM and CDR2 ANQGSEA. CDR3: CSVESLQGGVYNEQFF. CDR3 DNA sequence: TGCAGCGTTGAGAGTTTACAGGGGGGGGTTTACAATGAGCAGTTCTTC.

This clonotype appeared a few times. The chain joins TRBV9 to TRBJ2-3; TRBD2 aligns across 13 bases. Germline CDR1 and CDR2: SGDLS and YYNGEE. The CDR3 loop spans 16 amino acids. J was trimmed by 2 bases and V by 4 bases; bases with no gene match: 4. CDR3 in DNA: TGTGCCAGCAGCCCTGGGACTAGCGGGGCCACAGATACGCAGTATTTT. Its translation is CASSPGTSGATDTQYF.

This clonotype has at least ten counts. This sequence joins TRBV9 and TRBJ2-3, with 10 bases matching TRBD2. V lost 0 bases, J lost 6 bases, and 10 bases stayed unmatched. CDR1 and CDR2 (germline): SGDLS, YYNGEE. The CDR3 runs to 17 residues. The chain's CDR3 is CASSVAAGGFGMDTQYF. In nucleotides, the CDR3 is TGTGCCAGCAGCGTAGCAGCGGGAGGGTTTGGTATGGATACGCAGTATTTT.

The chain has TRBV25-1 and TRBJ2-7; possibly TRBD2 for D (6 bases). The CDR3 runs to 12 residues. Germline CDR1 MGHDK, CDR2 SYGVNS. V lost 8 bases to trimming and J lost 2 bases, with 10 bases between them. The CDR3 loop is CASGRGTYEQYF. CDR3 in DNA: TGTGCCAGCGGTCGGGGGACCTACGAGCAGTACTTC.

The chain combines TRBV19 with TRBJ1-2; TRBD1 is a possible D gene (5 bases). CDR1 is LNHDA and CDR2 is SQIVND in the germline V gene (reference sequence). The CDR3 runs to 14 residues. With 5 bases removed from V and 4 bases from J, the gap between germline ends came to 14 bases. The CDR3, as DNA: TGTGCCAGTAGTTTTGGGACGGCACTCTATGGCTACACCTTC. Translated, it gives CASSFGTALYGYTF. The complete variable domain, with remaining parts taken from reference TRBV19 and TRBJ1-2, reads DGGITQSPKYLFRKEGQNVTLSCEQNLNHDAMYWYRQDPGQGLRLIYYSQIVNDFQKGDIAEGYSVSREKKESFPLTVTSAQKNPTAFYLCASSFGTALYGYTFGSGTRLTVV.